This entry concerns a single T cell receptor beta chain. This clonotype was found many times. The target of this receptor is not known. Base qualities are not recorded, but no much larger clone differs from it by a single base. The data were taken from a study of read filtering for tumor transcriptome and immune sequencing (dated by TCRdb to between 2020 and 2021). With respect to the entire study: The cohort had 17 male and approximately 15 female patients with a mean age of around 66 years, ranging from roughly 47 to 85. By revised international staging, fewer than ten patients were R-ISS I, 15 to 20 were R-ISS II and over five were R-ISS III. Whole-transcriptome libraries were prepared with the TruSeq RNA Access Library Prep Kit after DNase treatment. TCR-region mapped reads per sample ranged from about 4.05 to 11 million with IR-seq versus only roughly 75 to 1,300 with RNA-seq. The study compared TCR repertoires from targeted immune repertoire sequencing and bulk whole-transcriptome sequencing run on the same bone marrow samples. One of the main goals was to work out a read-filtering strategy for immune repertoire data, in particular whether clonotypes backed by only a single read should be removed.

Results the study describes overall, beyond this receptor: Single-read clonotypes made up roughly 80% of clonotypes but only around 4% of total reads in IR-seq, compared with just under 75% of clonotypes and roughly 45% of reads in RNA-seq. The sorted CD138-negative fraction was not purified T cells but a mixed bone marrow immune population. The correlation between IR-seq and RNA-seq shared clonotype proportions rose when single-read clonotypes were removed. Compared with RNA-seq, IR-seq captured clonotypes at much greater depth and more reliably, and a smaller IR-seq throughput was enough to identify most of the shared clonotypes.

Each patient had bone marrow sampled at the time of active disease. Bone marrow mononuclear cells were isolated by Ficoll-Hypaque density gradient centrifugation. Myeloma plasma cells were removed and CD138-negative cells were obtained by negative selection following labeling with CD138 magnetic microbeads on a MACS separator. Purity of the isolated cells was checked by flow cytometry on an Attune NxT using CD138 antibodies. Total RNA was extracted with TRIzol reagent and quantified with a NanoDrop spectrophotometer. Paired RNA-seq and IR-seq were performed on the CD138-negative bone marrow sample of each patient. From the cysteine through the phenylalanine, the CDR3 covers 14 amino acids. Only the CDR3 DNA stays, 42 bases, in frame from base 1. V lost 5 bases and J lost 7 bases, and the count of bases not matched to a germline gene is 8. For CDR1 and CDR2, the germline V gene lists SQVTM and ANQGSEA.

TCR libraries were built from about 370 ng RNA with the Immunoverse kit, using molecular barcoded adaptors covering alpha/delta and beta/gamma chains. TCR library preparation used the same RNA that was used for transcriptome sequencing. Sequencing of TCR libraries was carried out on an Illumina HiSeq 4000 with 2 x 150 cycles. The paper's data handling went like this. MiXCR aligned TCR reads to human V, D, J and C references and assembled the aligned reads into CDR3 clonotypes, with quality filtering and error correction included. The tcR package in R was used to analyze clonotype counts and gene usage diversity. For inspection of raw mapping reads, RNA-seq reads were mapped by STAR aligner version 2.5.3a onto GRCh37 of the human genome. To test how sequencing depth affected the clonotypes detected, IR-seq fastq files were randomly downsampled with Seqtk 1.3. TCRdb redid the processing of the public reads, applying fastp at Q25 and MiXCR, and retained in-frame beta chains. Rows are combined by CDR3 protein, so each entry shows the most common genes and DNA. The V and J calls and clone size are TCRdb's, not the authors'. The sample yields 60,000 to 75,000 distinct CDR3 sequences; approximately 19% were counted once. The top ten constitute approximately 11% of the sample.

The sequencing sample was made of a population of CD138-negative cells sorted from bone marrow. The label giving this sample's cell subset or site can be read as: bone marrow mononuclear cells depleted of CD138+ plasma/myeloma cells by negative magnetic selection. The chain is encoded by TRBV29-1 joined to TRBJ2-1; TRBD2 fits 10 bases in the junction. This sequence originates from a donor at least 40 years old with multiple myeloma. The CDR3 here reads CSVSKREGHNEQFF. The nucleotide sequence is TGCAGCGTTAGTAAGCGGGAGGGCCATAATGAGCAGTTCTTC.